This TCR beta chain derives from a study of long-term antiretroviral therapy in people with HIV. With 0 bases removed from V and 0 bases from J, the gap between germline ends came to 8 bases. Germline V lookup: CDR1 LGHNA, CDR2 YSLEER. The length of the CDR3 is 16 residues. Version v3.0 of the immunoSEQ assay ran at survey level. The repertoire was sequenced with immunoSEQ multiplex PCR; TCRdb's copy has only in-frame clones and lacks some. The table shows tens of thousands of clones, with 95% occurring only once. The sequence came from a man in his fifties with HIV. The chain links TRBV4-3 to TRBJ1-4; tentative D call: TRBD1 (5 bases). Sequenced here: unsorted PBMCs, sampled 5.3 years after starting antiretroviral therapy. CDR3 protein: CASSQDSGPTNEKLFF. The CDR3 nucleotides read TGCGCCAGCAGCCAAGATTCGGGGCCAACTAATGAAAAACTGTTTTTT.